Listed below are T cell receptor beta chains from one sample, sequenced in a study of T cells in localized non-small cell lung cancer. Some clones are missing from TCRdb's copy, which holds only in-frame ones; the method was immunoSEQ multiplex PCR. The table lists about 1,600 clones, roughly a fifth of them singletons, with roughly an eighth in the top ten. The sample consisted of lung tumor tissue, taken before any cancer treatment. These receptor sequences come from a female donor at least 60 years old with stage II lung adenocarcinoma. Both conserved end residues are part of each CDR3. D genes are given only for firm matches. Some rows mark clone size as missing; the rest say once, few, many or name a class of expanded clone.

v_gene	j_gene	len	d_gene	abundance	CDR3nt	CDR3aa
TRBV14	TRBJ2-1	14	-	-	TGTGCCAGCAGCCAAGATAACTCCTACAATGAGCAGTTCTTC	CASSQDNSYNEQFF
TRBV29-1	TRBJ2-2	13	TRBD1	-	TGCAGCGCTACCACGACAGGGACCGGGGAGCTGTTTTTT	CSATTTGTGELFF
TRBV11-3	TRBJ2-1	17	-	few	TGTGCCAGCAGCTTGTCAGCGGGTGGTTTCTCCTACAATGAGCAGTTCTTC	CASSLSAGGFSYNEQFF
TRBV19	TRBJ2-2	16	-	few	TGTGCCAGTAGTTCTCTTCCAAGAGCGAACACCGGGGAGCTGTTTTTT	CASSSLPRANTGELFF
TRBV9	TRBJ1-2	13	-	-	TGTGCCAGCAGCGTAGCACTGAACTATGGCTACACCTTC	CASSVALNYGYTF
TRBV29-1	TRBJ2-3	12	-	-	TGCAGCGTTAGCCGGGGCGCGGATACGCAGTATTTT	CSVSRGADTQYF
TRBV11-3	TRBJ1-4	14	-	few	TGTGCCAGCAGCTTGGGGAGGCCTAATGAAAAACTGTTTTTT	CASSLGRPNEKLFF
TRBV19	TRBJ1-1	14	-	-	TGTGCCAGTACTCAGGGAGGGATGGGGACTGAAGCTTTCTTT	CASTQGGMGTEAFF
TRBV29-1	TRBJ1-1	12	-	-	TGCAGCGTCCAGAGGGGGAACACTGAAGCTTTCTTT	CSVQRGNTEAFF
TRBV28	TRBJ1-4	15	TRBD1	-	TGTGCCAGCAGTTTATTCACAGGGGGCATCGGAGAACTGTTTTTT	CASSLFTGGIGELFF
TRBV6-8	TRBJ2-7	17	TRBD2	few	TGTGCCAGCAGTTACTCCGGGTTAGCGGGACCCGCCCTCGGGCAGTACTTC	CASSYSGLAGPALGQYF
TRBV11-3	TRBJ1-4	15	TRBD1	-	TGTGCCAGCAGCGCCGGGGACAGGGTTTTCGAAAAACTGTTTTTT	CASSAGDRVFEKLFF
TRBV30	TRBJ1-2	14	-	-	TGTGCCTGGAGTGTACAAAAAGCTAACTATGGCTACACCTTC	CAWSVQKANYGYTF
TRBV18	TRBJ1-1	15	-	-	TGTGCCAGCTCACCTTCGGGAAAGGGGAACACTGAAGCTTTCTTT	CASSPSGKGNTEAFF
TRBV30	TRBJ1-1	11	-	few	TGTGCCTGGAGGTTACCGGCTGAAGCTTTCTTT	CAWRLPAEAFF
TRBV6-8	TRBJ1-1	13	-	-	TGTGCCACATTACCCGACGGTGGAGGGGAAGCTTTCTTT	CATLPDGGGEAFF
TRBV19	TRBJ1-5	13	-	-	TGTGCCAGTAGTATGAAGGGGCGCCAGCCCCAGCATTTT	CASSMKGRQPQHF
TRBV11-3	TRBJ2-2	18	TRBD2	medium-sized	TGTGCCAGCAGTTTCGGACTAGCGGGAGGCCCGGGAACCGGGGAGCTGTTTTTT	CASSFGLAGGPGTGELFF
TRBV11-3	TRBJ2-3	16	-	-	TGTGCCAGCAGCTTGTTTCTCAGCGGGTACACAGATACGCAGTATTTT	CASSLFLSGYTDTQYF
TRBV19	TRBJ2-1	15	TRBD1	-	TGTGCCAGTAGTATGACGGCTAAACCAGGGGGTGAGCAGTTCTTC	CASSMTAKPGGEQFF
TRBV6-8	TRBJ2-5	17	TRBD1	few	TGTGCCAGCATCAACTTACCACGGGACAGATTCCAGGAGACCCAGTACTTC	CASINLPRDRFQETQYF
TRBV19	TRBJ1-1	13	TRBD1	-	TGTGCCAGTAGTTGGGACAGAAACACTGAAGCTTTCTTT	CASSWDRNTEAFF
TRBV5-1	TRBJ1-5	17	-	-	TGCGCCAACTCCCAAGCTTTAAATAGGTCGAGCAATCAGCCCCAGCATTTT	CANSQALNRSSNQPQHF
TRBV23-1	TRBJ2-2	15	TRBD2	few	TGCGCCAGCAGCCTTAGACTAGCGGCGACCGGGGAGCTGTTTTTT	CASSLRLAATGELFF
TRBV18	TRBJ2-3	13	-	-	TGTGCCAGCTCGTTCCTATCCGCAGATACGCAGTATTTT	CASSFLSADTQYF
TRBV30	TRBJ1-6	17	-	-	TGTGCCTGGAGTACCGAAAGGGGAAGGGTCTATAATTCACCCCTCCACTTT	CAWSTERGRVYNSPLHF
TRBV9	TRBJ2-5	16	TRBD1	medium-sized	TGTGCCAGCAGCCTGCGGACAGGGGGCGAGAGGGAGACCCAGTACTTC	CASSLRTGGERETQYF
TRBV9	TRBJ2-7	14	TRBD1	few	TGTGCCAGCAGCGTCCGGGACAGGGACTACGAGCAGTACTTC	CASSVRDRDYEQYF
TRBV6-8	TRBJ2-7	16	TRBD2	-	TGTGCCAGCAGTTACACGCGGGGGGCGGCGGTCTACGAGCAGTACTTC	CASSYTRGAAVYEQYF
TRBV5-1	TRBJ2-2	16	TRBD1	-	TGCGCCAGCAGCCCAAGGGACAGGGGAGGCACCGGGGAGCTGTTTTTT	CASSPRDRGGTGELFF
TRBV7-5	TRBJ2-7	14	-	-	TGTGCCAGCAGCTTCCCCGGGGCCATCTCCGAGCAGTACTTC	CASSFPGAISEQYF
TRBV6-8	TRBJ1-1	13	-	-	TGTGCCAGCAGTACAGGGATATCCACTGAAGCTTTCTTT	CASSTGISTEAFF
TRBV5-1	TRBJ1-1	14	-	-	TGCGCCAGCAGCTGGATGAACCCGAACACTGAAGCTTTCTTT	CASSWMNPNTEAFF
TRBV5-1	TRBJ2-3	15	-	-	TGCGCCAGCCAGATGCGGGGACAGTCAATGGATACGCAGTATTTT	CASQMRGQSMDTQYF
TRBV6-8	TRBJ1-2	15	-	few	TGTGCCAGCGTCGGAGGGGTTAGCCTCTACTATGGCTACACCTTC	CASVGGVSLYYGYTF
TRBV19	TRBJ1-5	14	-	once	TGTGCCAGTAGACTGGGTAGTAGCAATCAGCCCCAGCATTTT	CASRLGSSNQPQHF
TRBV15	TRBJ1-3	14	-	few	TGTGCCACCAGCCCGACCAGAAGGGGAAACACCATATATTTT	CATSPTRRGNTIYF
TRBV18	TRBJ1-6	15	-	-	TGTGCCAGCTCACCCGGGGGGGACGGGGTTGCACCCCTCCACTTT	CASSPGGDGVAPLHF
TRBV5-1	TRBJ2-7	14	TRBD1	few	TGCGCCAGCAGAAAGACAGGGGACGGCTACGAGCAGTACTTC	CASRKTGDGYEQYF
TRBV19	TRBJ2-1	15	-	-	TGTGCCAGTAGTCTCCGACCGGGGTGGGGAGATGAGCAGTTCTTC	CASSLRPGWGDEQFF
TRBV9	TRBJ1-1	16	-	large	TGTGCCAGCAGCTCCTACGGCCCTCCGGGGAACACTGAAGCTTTCTTT	CASSSYGPPGNTEAFF
TRBV7-5	TRBJ2-3	15	-	few	TGTGCCAGCAGCTACCGACTAGCGGGGGGGGATACGCAGTATTTT	CASSYRLAGGDTQYF
TRBV11-3	TRBJ2-1	16	TRBD2	few	TGTGCCAGCAGCTTGACATTAGCGGGGGGGTTTCATGAGCAGTTCTTC	CASSLTLAGGFHEQFF
TRBV11-3	TRBJ2-5	15	TRBD2	-	TGTGCCAGCAGCCCCGTGAGCGGGGGGAAAGAGACCCAGTACTTC	CASSPVSGGKETQYF
TRBV10-3	TRBJ1-6	14	-	few	TGTGCCATCAGTGAGTCGTTCGGGACTTCACCCCTCCACTTT	CAISESFGTSPLHF
TRBV18	TRBJ1-1	14	-	-	TGTGCCAGCTCCCCCGGGACAAAAAACACTGAAGCTTTCTTT	CASSPGTKNTEAFF
TRBV6-8	TRBJ1-1	15	TRBD1	-	TGTGCCAGCAGTTCCGGACAGGGTTGGACCACTGAAGCTTTCTTT	CASSSGQGWTTEAFF
TRBV9	TRBJ2-4	12	-	-	TGTGCCAGCAGCGCCCCTGAATACATTCAGTACTTC	CASSAPEYIQYF
TRBV10-3	TRBJ1-1	14	-	few	TGTGCCATCAGTGAGTCGATGACGAACACTGAAGCTTTCTTT	CAISESMTNTEAFF
TRBV6-8	TRBJ1-3	14	-	-	TGTGCCACATATTCCCCCGCTGGGGGTAACACCATATATTTT	CATYSPAGGNTIYF
TRBV7-2	TRBJ1-1	13	-	medium-sized	TGTGCCAGCAGCCGCGAGGCGAAGTCTGAAGCTTTCTTT	CASSREAKSEAFF
TRBV28	TRBJ1-5	16	-	-	TGTGCCAGCAGTTTATCGGGTGTTTATAGCAATCAGCCCCAGCATTTT	CASSLSGVYSNQPQHF
TRBV11-3	TRBJ2-2	16	TRBD2	-	TGTGCCAGCAGCCGGGGAACGGGAGGGGTAGCCGGGGAGCTGTTTTTT	CASSRGTGGVAGELFF
TRBV11-3	TRBJ2-2	15	TRBD2	-	TGTGCCAGCAGCTTGCGGGGGATGGGGGCCGGGGAGCTGTTTTTT	CASSLRGMGAGELFF